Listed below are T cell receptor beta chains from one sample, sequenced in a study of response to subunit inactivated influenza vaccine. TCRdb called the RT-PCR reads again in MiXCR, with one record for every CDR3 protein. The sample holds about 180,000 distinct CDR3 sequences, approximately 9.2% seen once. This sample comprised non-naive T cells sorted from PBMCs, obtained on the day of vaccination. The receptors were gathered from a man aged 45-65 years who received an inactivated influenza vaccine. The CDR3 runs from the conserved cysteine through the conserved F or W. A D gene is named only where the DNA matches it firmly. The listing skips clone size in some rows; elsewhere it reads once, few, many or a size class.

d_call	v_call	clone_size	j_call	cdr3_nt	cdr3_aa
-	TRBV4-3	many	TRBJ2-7	TGCGCCAGCAGCCAAGGGCCAGGGGAATACGAGCAGTACTTC	CASSQGPGEYEQYF
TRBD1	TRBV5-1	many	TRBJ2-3	TGCGCCAGCTATACAGGGGACACAGATACGCAGTATTTT	CASYTGDTDTQYF
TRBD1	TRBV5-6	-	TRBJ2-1	TGTGTCAGCAGCTGGGGGAGACAGGGGCCATCCTTATACAATGAGCAGTTCTTC	CVSSWGRQGPSLYNEQFF
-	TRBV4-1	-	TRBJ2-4	TGCGCCAGCAGCCAAAGGCTGGGTTTGGCCAAAAACATTCAGTACTTC	CASSQRLGLAKNIQYF
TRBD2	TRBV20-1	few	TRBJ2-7	TGCAGTGCTCCCCTTACGGGACTAATCTACGAGCAGTACTTC	CSAPLTGLIYEQYF
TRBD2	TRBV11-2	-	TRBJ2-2	TGTGCCAGCAGCTGGTCAACTAGCGGGGGGGCCGCCGGGGAGCTGTTTTTT	CASSWSTSGGAAGELFF
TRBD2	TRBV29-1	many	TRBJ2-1	TGCAGCGTTGAAGACCGACTAGCGGGGGGTATTAACAATGAGCAGTTCTTC	CSVEDRLAGGINNEQFF
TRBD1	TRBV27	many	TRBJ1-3	TGTGCCAGCAGCCGGACAGGGGGAAACACCATATATTTT	CASSRTGGNTIYF
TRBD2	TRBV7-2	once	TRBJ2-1	TGTGCCAGCAGCTTCGAAAGCGGGAGAGCTAATGAGCAGTTCTTC	CASSFESGRANEQFF
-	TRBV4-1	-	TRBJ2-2	TGCGCCAGCAGCCAAGAGGAAAACACCGGGGAGCTGTTTTTT	CASSQEENTGELFF
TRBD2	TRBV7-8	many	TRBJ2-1	TGTGCCAGCAGCTTTCCTCTAGCGGGTAACAATGAGCAGTTCTTC	CASSFPLAGNNEQFF
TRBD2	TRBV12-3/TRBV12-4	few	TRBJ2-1	TGTGCCAGCTCACTAGCGGGGGGCCCCAATGAGCAGTTCTTC	CASSLAGGPNEQFF
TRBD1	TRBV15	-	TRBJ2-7	TGTGCCACCAGCAGCTACAGGGGGCGGGGGTACGAGCAGTACTTC	CATSSYRGRGYEQYF
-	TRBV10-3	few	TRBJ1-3	TGTGCCACCCAGGGTAATGGAAACACCATATATTTT	CATQGNGNTIYF
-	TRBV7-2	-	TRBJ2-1	TGTGCCAGCAGCTTTCCGGGGCAGCGGCTCTTCAATGAGCAGTTCTTC	CASSFPGQRLFNEQFF
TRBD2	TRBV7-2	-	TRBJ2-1	TGTGCCAGCAGCTTGTTACGGGGAGGGGAGCAGTTCTTC	CASSLLRGGEQFF
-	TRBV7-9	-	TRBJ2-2	TGTGCCAGCAGCTTAGTTCCCTTTCTGCTGTTTTTT	CASSLVPFLLFF
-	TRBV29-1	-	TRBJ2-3	TGCAGCGTTGACGGGGGGCACACAGATACGCAGTATTTT	CSVDGGHTDTQYF
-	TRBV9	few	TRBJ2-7	TGTGCCAGCAGCGTAGATCAGAGAAATTACGAGCAGTACTTC	CASSVDQRNYEQYF
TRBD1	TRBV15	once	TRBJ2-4	TGTGCCACCGGCACGCAAAGCGGGACAGGGGCCAAAAACATTCAGTACTTC	CATGTQSGTGAKNIQYF
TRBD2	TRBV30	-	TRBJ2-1	TGTGCCTGGAGTGTTGGACTAGCGGGATACAATGAGCAGTTCTTC	CAWSVGLAGYNEQFF
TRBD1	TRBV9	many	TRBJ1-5	TGTGCCAGCAGCGTAGATTCGGGACAGGGTCAGCCCCAGCATTTT	CASSVDSGQGQPQHF
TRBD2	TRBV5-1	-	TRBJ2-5	TGCGCCAGCAGTGACCGCGGGGGGCGTGAAGAGACCCAGTACTTC	CASSDRGGREETQYF
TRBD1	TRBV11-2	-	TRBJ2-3	TGTGCCAGCAGCTTAGTTGGGGGACAGGGTATGGGAGATACGCAGTATTTT	CASSLVGGQGMGDTQYF
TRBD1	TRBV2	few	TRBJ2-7	TGTGCCAGCAGTTGGGGACAGGGAATGTACGAGCAGTACTTC	CASSWGQGMYEQYF
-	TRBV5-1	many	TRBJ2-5	TGCGCCAGCAGCTGGGACCAAGAGACCCAGTACTTC	CASSWDQETQYF
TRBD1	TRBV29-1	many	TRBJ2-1	TGCAGCGTTCCAAACAGGGGGAATGAGCAGTTCTTC	CSVPNRGNEQFF
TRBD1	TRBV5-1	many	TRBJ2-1	TGCGCCAGCAGCCCCCAGCCACAGGGGACCTACAATGAGCAGTTCTTC	CASSPQPQGTYNEQFF
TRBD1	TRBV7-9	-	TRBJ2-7	TGTGCCAGCAGCCGGGGACAGGGGGCCTCCTACGAGCAGTACTTC	CASSRGQGASYEQYF
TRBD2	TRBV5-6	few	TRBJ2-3	TGTGCCAGCAGCTCCCTCAGCGGGGGCCTCACAGATACGCAGTATTTT	CASSSLSGGLTDTQYF
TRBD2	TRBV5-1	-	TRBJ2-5	TGCGCCAGCAGCTTCGGTAGCGGGAGGAGGGAGACCCAGTACTTC	CASSFGSGRRETQYF
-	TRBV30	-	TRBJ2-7	TGTGCCTGGAGTGTATTCAGGGGTGTAAGCTACGAGCAGTACTTC	CAWSVFRGVSYEQYF
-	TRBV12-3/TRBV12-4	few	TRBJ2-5	TGTGCCAGCAGTTTTCCACGCGAGGAGACCCAGTACTTC	CASSFPREETQYF
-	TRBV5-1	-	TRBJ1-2	TGCGCCAGCAGCTCCGGAGGGGTTAGAAGCTATGGCTACACCTTC	CASSSGGVRSYGYTF
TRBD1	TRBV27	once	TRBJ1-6	TGTGCCAGCAGTTTATATACAGGGGTCTATAATTCACCCCTCCACTTT	CASSLYTGVYNSPLHF
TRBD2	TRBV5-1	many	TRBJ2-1	TGCGCCAGCAGCTTGGCCGGCGGCGGGAGGGCAAGGAATGAGCAGTTCTTC	CASSLAGGGRARNEQFF
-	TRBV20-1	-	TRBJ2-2	TGCAGTGCTAGAAGTGTCGGGGGCGACATAACCGGGGAGCTGTTTTTT	CSARSVGGDITGELFF
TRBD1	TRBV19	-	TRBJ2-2	TGTGCCAGTAGGTCTGGGGGACAGGCTTACGGGGAGCTGTTTTTT	CASRSGGQAYGELFF
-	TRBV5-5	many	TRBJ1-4	TGTGCCAGCAGCCGGGGCAGGGATAATGAAAAACTGTTTTTT	CASSRGRDNEKLFF
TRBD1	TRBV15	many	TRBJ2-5	TGTGCCACCAGCAGCTCGGACAGGGCCCAAGAGACCCAGTACTTC	CATSSSDRAQETQYF
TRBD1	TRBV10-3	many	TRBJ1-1	TGTGCCATCAGTGACTCTAAGGGACAGAGGAACACTGAAGCTTTCTTT	CAISDSKGQRNTEAFF
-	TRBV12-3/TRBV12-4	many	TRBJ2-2	TGTGCCAGCTTGCCCGGGGCCGGGGAGCTGTTTTTT	CASLPGAGELFF
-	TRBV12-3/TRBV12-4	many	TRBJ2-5	TGTGCCAGCAGTTTACGGCGGCAACAAGAGACCCAGTACTTC	CASSLRRQQETQYF
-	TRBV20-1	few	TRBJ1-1	TGCAGTGCTAGAGATCAAAGGTTGGCTTTCTTT	CSARDQRLAFF
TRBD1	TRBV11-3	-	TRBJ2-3	TGTGCCAGCAGCCCTGGACAGGGGTCAGATACGCAGTATTTT	CASSPGQGSDTQYF
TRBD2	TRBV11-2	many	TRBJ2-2	TGTGCCAGCAGCTTAGACCGGGCGGGGGTGACCGGGGAGCTGTTTTTT	CASSLDRAGVTGELFF
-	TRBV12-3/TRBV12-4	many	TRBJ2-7	TGTGCCAGCAGCCCACAGGTCTCCTACGAGCAGTACTTC	CASSPQVSYEQYF
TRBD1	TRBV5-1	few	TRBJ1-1	TGCGCCACCAAACCTCAGGGGGCGGACACTGAAGCTTTCTTT	CATKPQGADTEAFF
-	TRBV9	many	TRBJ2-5	TGTGCCAGCAGCGCGGCCGGGACAACCATCAAGGACCAGTACTTC	CASSAAGTTIKDQYF
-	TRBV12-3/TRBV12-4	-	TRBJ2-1	TGTGCCAGCAGTTTCGGCGGGGCACTCACCTACAATGAGCAGTTCTTC	CASSFGGALTYNEQFF
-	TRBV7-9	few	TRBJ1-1	TGTGCCAGCAGCTTATGGTTGGGTGAGAACACTGAAGCTTTCTTT	CASSLWLGENTEAFF
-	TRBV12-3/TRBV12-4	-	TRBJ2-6	TGTGCCAGCACTTTTAGGCAGTATGATGGCTCTGGGGCCAACGTCCTGACTTTC	CASTFRQYDGSGANVLTF
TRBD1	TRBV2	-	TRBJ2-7	TGTGCCAGCAGAGAGGACAGGAACTCCTACGAGCAGTACTTC	CASREDRNSYEQYF
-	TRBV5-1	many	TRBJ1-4	TGCGCCAGCAGCGCTGGACGGACGAATGAAAAACTGTTTTTT	CASSAGRTNEKLFF
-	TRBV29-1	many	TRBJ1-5	TGCAGCGTTGTAGAAACCGACCCAAATCAGCCCCAGCATTTT	CSVVETDPNQPQHF